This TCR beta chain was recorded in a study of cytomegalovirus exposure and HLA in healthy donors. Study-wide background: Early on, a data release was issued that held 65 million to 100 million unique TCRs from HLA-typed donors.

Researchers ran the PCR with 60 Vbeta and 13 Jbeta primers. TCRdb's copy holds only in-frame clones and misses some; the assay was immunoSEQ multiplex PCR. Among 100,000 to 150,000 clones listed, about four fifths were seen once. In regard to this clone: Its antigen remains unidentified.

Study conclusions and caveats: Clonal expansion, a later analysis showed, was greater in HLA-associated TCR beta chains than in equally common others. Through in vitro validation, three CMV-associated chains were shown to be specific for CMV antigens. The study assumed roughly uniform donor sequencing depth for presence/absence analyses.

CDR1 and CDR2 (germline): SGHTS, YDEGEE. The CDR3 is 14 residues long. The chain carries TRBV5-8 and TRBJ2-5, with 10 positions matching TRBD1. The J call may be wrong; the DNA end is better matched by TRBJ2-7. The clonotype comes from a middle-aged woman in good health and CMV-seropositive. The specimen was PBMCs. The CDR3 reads CASSPGQGSDEQYF. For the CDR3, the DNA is TGTGCCAGCAGCCCGGGACAGGGGTCAGACGAGCAGTACTTC.